The clone carrying this TCR beta chain was found once. Profiling relied on immunoSEQ multiplex PCR, and the TCRdb table lists in-frame clones only, not all of them. The sample lists around 100,000 clones; 90% were seen once. This record belongs to a study of T cell changes during pregnancy in multiple sclerosis. Germline trimming cut 5 bases from V and 5 bases from J; bases unmatched to any gene: 3. This CDR3 has 15 amino acids. Germline V gene sequence: CDR1 MDHEN, CDR2 SYDVKM. This clonotype was obtained from a female donor in good health, enrolled as a control in a pregnancy study. The chain combines TRBV28 with TRBJ2-1, with 13 bases identical to TRBD2. The starting material was peripheral blood, obtained in the second trimester of pregnancy. The CDR3 DNA sequence: TGTGCCAGCAGTGTGGGACTAGCGGGGAACAATGAGCAGTTCTTC. This gives the protein CASSVGLAGNNEQFF.